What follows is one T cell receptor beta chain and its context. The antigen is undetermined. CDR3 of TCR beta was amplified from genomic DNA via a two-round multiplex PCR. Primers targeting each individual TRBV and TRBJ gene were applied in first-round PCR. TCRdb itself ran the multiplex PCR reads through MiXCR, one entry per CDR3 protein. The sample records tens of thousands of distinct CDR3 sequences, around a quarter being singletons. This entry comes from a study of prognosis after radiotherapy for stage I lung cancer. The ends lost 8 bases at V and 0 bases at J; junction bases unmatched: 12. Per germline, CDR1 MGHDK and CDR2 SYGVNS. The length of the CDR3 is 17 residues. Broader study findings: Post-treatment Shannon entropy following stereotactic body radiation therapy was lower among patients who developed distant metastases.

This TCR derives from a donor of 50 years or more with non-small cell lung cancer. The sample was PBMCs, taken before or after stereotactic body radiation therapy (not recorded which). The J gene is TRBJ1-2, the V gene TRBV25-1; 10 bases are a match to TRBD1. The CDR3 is CASLRDRGTGANYGYTF. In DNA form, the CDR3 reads TGTGCCAGCCTCCGGGACAGGGGTACTGGGGCTAACTATGGCTACACCTTC.